This TCR beta chain was captured in a study of blood T cell repertoires in COVID-19. Study-wide context: Italy, Spain and the United States were the sources of the convalescent and acute COVID-19 samples. Sample material is recorded as cDNA or gDNA derived from T cells, B-cell-depleted T cells, or PBMCs.

The CDR3 totals 17 residues. The repertoire was sequenced with immunoSEQ multiplex PCR; TCRdb's copy has only in-frame clones and lacks some. The data hold approximately 300,000 clones, with over 75% observed a single time. It was during active infection that Seattle patients were enrolled and then longitudinally followed. This clone was picked up one time. Sequences were obtained from peripheral blood. The source is a young woman with COVID-19, enrolled during active disease. The chain employs TRBV21-1 and TRBJ2-1; the table calls TRBD1, which could not be checked here. TRBV21-1 is assigned pseudogene status. CDR3 amino acids: CASRLLPQGADYNEQFF. The CDR3 DNA reads as TGTGCCAGCAGGCTCCTTCCCCAGGGGGCAGACTACAATGAGCAGTTCTTC.